Presented here are 32 T cell receptor beta chains from one specimen sequenced in a study of T cells in women clearing cervical HPV infection. The method was immunoSEQ multiplex PCR; TCRdb's version includes in-frame clones alone and lacks a portion of them. Its table records 15,000 to 20,000 clones. The specimen sequenced was blood buffy coat. The receptors stem from a woman aged 18 to 75 with a cervical HPV16 infection that either progressed to CIN3+ or cleared (not recorded which).

A word on this clone: The read stops 3 residues short of the end of the CDR3; the missing end is completed from the germline J gene. The J gene is TRBJ2-7, the V gene TRBV7-2, with unresolved D. Germline lookup yields CDR1 SGHTA and CDR2 FQGNSA. There are 13 residues in the CDR3. V lost 2 bases to trimming and J lost 5 bases, with 10 bases between them. The CDR3 DNA, read in part, is TGTGCCAGCAGCTTAAAATCGGTTCACGAG. Translation: CASSLKSVHE. The whole CDR3 reads CASSLKSVHEQYF. The whole variable domain, remainder taken from reference TRBV7-2 and TRBJ2-7, is GAGVSQSPSNKVTEKGKDVELRCDPISGHTALYWYRQSLGQGLEFLIYFQGNSAPDKSGLPSDRFSAERTGGSVSTLTIQRTQQEDSAVYLCASSLKSVHEQYFGPGTRLTVT.

About this clone itself: The missing CDR3 end, 3 residues past where the read stops, is filled in from the germline J gene. The rearrangement links TRBV2 to TRBJ2-7; the match to TRBD1 covers 12 bases. V shed 7 bases and J 5 bases; nucleotides not matched to a gene: 12. This CDR3 has 16 residues. In germline, CDR1 is SNHLY, CDR2 FYNNEI. The sequenced CDR3 bases are TGTGCCAGCACACCCGGGACAGGGGGCCGCATCCACGAG. This sequence encodes CASTPGTGGRIHE. Given in full, the CDR3 is CASTPGTGGRIHEQYF.

Comments on this clone: The read comes to an end 3 residues before the CDR3 does, leaving the germline J gene to fill in the end. The rearrangement joins TRBV10-2 to TRBJ1-1; 11 bases are a match to TRBD1. CDR3 length equals 17 residues. With 3 bases clipped from V and 1 base from J, the junction kept 7 bases outside the gene matches. Germline V gene sequence: CDR1 WSHSY, CDR2 SAAADI. The CDR3 bases that were read are TGCGCCAGCAGTGAATTCGGACAGGGGGCGACGAACACTGAA. Its protein is CASSEFGQGATNTE. The whole CDR3 protein is CASSEFGQGATNTEAFF.

To note about this clone: The read ends 3 residues shy of where the CDR3 ends; the end is completed using the germline J gene. The chain joins TRBV29-1 to TRBJ2-1; tentative D call: TRBD2 (6 bases). The CDR3 is 12 amino acids. Trimming took 8 bases from V and 8 from J, leaving 16 bases between them. Looked up from germline, CDR1 is SQVTM and CDR2 is ANQGSEA. Partial CDR3 DNA: TGCAGCTATTCAACTAGCATCTATGAG. This codes for CSYSTSIYE. The complete CDR3 sequence is CSYSTSIYEQFF.

About this clone itself: The read halts 3 residues ahead of the CDR3 end, with the missing end drawn from the germline J gene. V gene TRBV30 combines with J gene TRBJ1-5; 7 nucleotides line up with TRBD1. The junction had 6 bases not matched to a gene; V was cut back by 3 bases and J by 4 bases. In germline, CDR1 is GTSNPN, CDR2 SVGIG (reference sequence). The CDR3 consists of 14 residues. The sequenced CDR3 bases are TGTGCCTGGAGCATGGCCAGGGGGAATCAGCCC. Its protein is CAWSMARGNQP. The whole CDR3 protein reads CAWSMARGNQPQHF.

Comments on this clone: With the read ending 3 residues before the CDR3 end, the germline J gene is used to fill in that end. The chain carries TRBV5-4 and TRBJ2-3; D is unclear. Trimming took 0 bases from V and 4 from J, leaving 9 bases between them. CDR3 length equals 14 residues. In germline, CDR1 is SGHNT, CDR2 YYREEE (reference sequence). Partial CDR3 DNA: TGTGCCAGCAGCTTGGGCGGCAGAGCAGATACG. Translation gives CASSLGGRADT. The CDR3 reads in full as CASSLGGRADTQYF.

Regarding this clone: The CDR3 is cut off 3 residues early in the read; its end comes from the germline J gene. J is TRBJ2-5 and V is TRBV10-3, with 9 bases that match TRBD1. In germline, CDR1 is ENHRY, CDR2 SYGVKD. The CDR3 has 14 residues. Trimming removed 4 bases from V and 5 bases from J; junction bases left unmatched: 5. This chain's CDR3 is CAISAGTGLETQYF. The sequenced CDR3 bases are TGTGCCATCAGTGCTGGGACAGGGCTGGAGACC.

A word on this clone: The DNA ends 3 residues before the CDR3 does, and the rest of the CDR3 is filled in from the germline J gene. The chain couples TRBV29-1 to TRBJ2-7, with D uncertain. In germline, CDR1 is SQVTM, CDR2 ANQGSEA. This CDR3 has 12 amino acids. V was shortened by 6 bases and J by 2 bases, with 11 bases between the two germline ends. The CDR3 DNA, read in part, is TGCAGCGTAGTTACAGTTACCTACGAG. It yields the protein CSVVTVTYE. The CDR3 in its entirety is CSVVTVTYEQYF.

CDR3 bases read: TGTGCCTGGAGTGCCCCACCCGGGGAGAATCTTGAG. It yields the protein CAWSAPPGENLE. The full CDR3 protein is CAWSAPPGENLEQFF. The chain has TRBV30 and TRBJ2-1, with D perhaps TRBD2 (5 bases). From the germline J gene comes the end of the CDR3, since the read stops 3 residues before it. Germline CDR1 and CDR2: GTSNPN and SVGIG (reference sequence). The CDR3 is 15 residues long. Trimming removed 1 base from V and 9 bases from J, with 19 bases in between.

The part of the CDR3 DNA that was read is TGTGCCAGCAGTGCACAAATGAACACTGAA. As protein: CASSAQMNTE. The entire CDR3 is CASSAQMNTEAFF. The chain links TRBV2 to TRBJ1-1; D is uncertain. The read halts 3 residues ahead of the CDR3 end, with the missing end drawn from the germline J gene. The CDR3 spans 13 residues. Trimming removed 4 bases from V and 0 bases from J, with 6 bases in between. Germline loops: CDR1 SNHLY, CDR2 FYNNEI. Based on the CDR3 plus reference TRBV2 and TRBJ1-1, the full variable domain is EPEVTQTPSHQVTQMGQEVILRCVPISNHLYFYWYRQILGQKVEFLVSFYNNEISEKSEIFDDQFSVERPDGSNFTLKIRSTKLEDSAMYFCASSAQMNTEAFFGQGTRLTVV.

By frequency, this clone registers medium-sized. The read comes to an end 3 residues before the CDR3 does, leaving the germline J gene to fill in the end. The V gene is TRBV5-1, the J gene TRBJ1-1, with D perhaps TRBD1 (6 bases). The V and J ends lost 0 bases and 4 bases respectively, with 16 bases between them. This CDR3 is built from 16 residues. Germline CDR1 reads SGHRS; CDR2 reads YFSETQ. Partial CDR3 DNA: TGCGCCAGCAGCTTGGATCAGGGGTCCGCGGGCACTGAA. It translates to CASSLDQGSAGTE. In full, the CDR3 is CASSLDQGSAGTEAFF.

CDR3 residues: CASSLSTAGELFF. The DNA read from the CDR3 is TGTGCCAGCAGCTTAAGCACCGCCGGGGAG. This chain links TRBV7-9 with TRBJ2-2; D not resolved. The read stops 3 residues short of the end of the CDR3; the missing end is completed from the germline J gene. Trimming took off 2 bases at V and 6 bases at J, with 7 bases between the two ends. This CDR3 spans 13 amino acids. The V gene's germline CDR1 is SEHNR and CDR2 FQNEAQ (reference sequence).

In the case of this clone: The sequenced fragment ends 3 residues before the CDR3 boundary, so the rest is inferred from the germline J gene. The chain combines TRBV20-1 with TRBJ2-7; 11 positions agree with TRBD2. Per the germline V gene, CDR1 is DFQATT and CDR2 is SNEGSKA (reference sequence). This CDR3 contains 16 residues. J was trimmed by 6 bases and V by 0 bases; bases with no gene match: 10. CDR3 DNA (partial): TGCAGTGCTAGAGACCTTAGCGGGAGGGCCGGGAGCGAG. Translation gives CSARDLSGRAGSE. The full CDR3 protein reads CSARDLSGRAGSEQYF.

To note about this clone: The sequenced fragment ends 3 residues before the CDR3 boundary, so the rest is inferred from the germline J gene. The V call is TRBV10-3, the J call TRBJ2-7; 12 bases line up with TRBD1. CDR3 size: 16 residues. With 3 bases clipped from V and 4 bases from J, the junction kept 7 bases outside the gene matches. Germline V gives CDR1 ENHRY, CDR2 SYGVKD. CDR3 DNA, as far as it was read: TGTGCCATCAGTGAAAAGGGACAGGGGGCAATATACGAG. This codes for CAISEKGQGAIYE. The entire CDR3 protein is CAISEKGQGAIYEQYF.

As regards this clone: The read gets to within 3 residues of the CDR3 end, and the germline J gene fills in the rest. This chain uses TRBV7-6 with TRBJ1-2, with 8 bases fitting TRBD1. This CDR3 comprises 13 residues. The germline CDR1 and CDR2 sequences are SGHVS and FNYEAQ. The part of the CDR3 DNA that was read is TGTGCCATTGCAGGGGGCGAGTCGGGCGGC. Its translation: CAIAGGESGG. The whole CDR3 is CAIAGGESGGYTF.

A note on this clone: The sequenced fragment ends 3 residues before the CDR3 boundary, so the rest is inferred from the germline J gene. The J gene is TRBJ2-7, the V gene TRBV7-9; 7 nucleotides align to TRBD1. V shed 5 bases and J 2 bases; nucleotides not matched to a gene: 9. This CDR3 region has 15 residues. From germline, CDR1 is SEHNR and CDR2 FQNEAQ (reference sequence). CDR3 DNA, as far as it was read: TGTGCCAGCAGCCGCGAGGGGGCTATTACCTACGAG. Translation gives CASSREGAITYE. The entire CDR3 sequence reads CASSREGAITYEQYF. Complete variable domain (other parts from reference TRBV7-9 and TRBJ2-7): DTGVSQNPRHKITKRGQNVTFRCDPISEHNRLYWYRQTLGQGPEFLTYFQNEAQLEKSRLLSDRFSAERPKGSFSTLEIQRTEQGDSAMYLCASSREGAITYEQYFGPGTRLTVT.

CDR3 sequence reads: CASSSRNRGEQYF. Incomplete CDR3 DNA: TGTGCCAGCAGCTCACGAAACAGGGGCGAG. V and J are TRBV7-2 and TRBJ2-7; 7 bases match TRBD1. The read terminates 3 residues before the CDR3 end, so the remaining end is supplied by the germline J gene. Germline CDR1 and CDR2: SGHTA and FQGNSA. V lost 4 bases, J lost 6 bases, and 6 bases stayed unmatched. CDR3 length equals 13 residues. Using reference TRBV7-2 and TRBJ2-7 for the parts outside the CDR3, the full variable domain is GAGVSQSPSNKVTEKGKDVELRCDPISGHTALYWYRQSLGQGLEFLIYFQGNSAPDKSGLPSDRFSAERTGGSVSTLTIQRTQQEDSAVYLCASSSRNRGEQYFGPGTRLTVT.

Comment on this clone: Read sequence stops 3 residues before the CDR3 end, and the germline J gene provides the missing end. The chain recombines TRBV19 with TRBJ1-4; D not resolved. This CDR3 comprises 14 residues. CDR1 LNHDA and CDR2 SQIVND come from the germline V gene (reference sequence). V lost 5 bases and J 0 bases, leaving 7 bases between the germline ends. Incomplete CDR3 DNA: TGTGCCAGTAGTTTAACAGCAACTAATGAAAAA. Its translation: CASSLTATNEK. The whole CDR3 sequence is CASSLTATNEKLFF.

Details on this clone: The read ends 3 residues before the CDR3 terminus; that terminus is restored from the germline J gene. This rearrangement joins TRBV10-3 to TRBJ1-1; 7 nucleotides agree with TRBD1. Germline trimming cut 3 bases from V and 1 base from J; bases unmatched to any gene: 14. The V gene's germline CDR1 is ENHRY and CDR2 SYGVKD. There are 18 residues in the CDR3. The covered CDR3 bases are TGTGCCATCAGTGATGGATGGGGGATAGGGGGCCGGAACACTGAA. This encodes CAISDGWGIGGRNTE. The entire CDR3 reads CAISDGWGIGGRNTEAFF.

Details on this clone: The read gets to within 3 residues of the CDR3 end, and the germline J gene fills in the rest. The chain carries TRBV28 and TRBJ2-2; 8 bases agree with TRBD2. Germline CDR1 MDHEN, CDR2 SYDVKM. V was clipped by 8 bases and J by 0 bases; unmatched bases: 11. This CDR3 comprises 17 residues. Incomplete CDR3 DNA: TGTGCCAGCTCCTGGATAGCGGGAAGACCGAACACCGGGGAG. It is translated as CASSWIAGRPNTGE. The entire CDR3 sequence reads CASSWIAGRPNTGELFF.

Of note for this clone: The junction shows a germline mismatch at one end, possibly a read error. The read is 3 residues too short to cover the CDR3 end, so that end is filled in from the germline J gene. The chain employs TRBV4-2 and TRBJ1-4; 7 nucleotides align to TRBD1. Germline assignment: CDR1 LGHNA and CDR2 YNFKEQ. There are 17 residues in the CDR3. The CDR3 DNA, read in part, is TGCGCCAGCAGCCAACAGACAGGGCATTTATGGGGTGAAAAA. This sequence encodes CASSQQTGHLWGEK. From start to end, the CDR3 is CASSQQTGHLWGEKLFF.

With respect to this clone: The observed sequence ends 3 residues before the CDR3 terminus, with the missing tail filled in from the germline J gene. V usage is TRBV4-1 and J usage is TRBJ2-3; 8 bases agree with TRBD1. Germline assignment: CDR1 MGHRA and CDR2 YSYEKL. Trimming took 6 bases from V and 2 from J; bases not matched to a gene: 13. The CDR3 runs 17 residues. The CDR3 loop is CASSYRFAQGATDTQYF. The DNA read from the CDR3 is TGCGCCAGCAGTTACCGGTTCGCTCAGGGGGCCACAGATACG.

A word on this clone: The sequenced fragment ends 3 residues before the CDR3 boundary, so the rest is inferred from the germline J gene. This chain connects TRBV5-6 to TRBJ1-2; 9 nucleotides agree with TRBD1. Germline-derived CDR1 and CDR2 are SGHDT and YYEEEE. CDR3 length: 14 residues. With V trimmed by 4 bases and J by 4 bases, 5 bases remained unmatched. CDR3 sequence reads: CASSRTGESYGYTF. The part of the CDR3 DNA that was read is TGTGCCAGCAGCCGGACAGGGGAAAGCTATGGC. Full variable domain (remainder filled in from reference TRBV5-6 and TRBJ1-2): DAGVTQSPTHLIKTRGQQVTLRCSPKSGHDTVSWYQQALGQGPQFIFQYYEEEERQRGNFPDRFSGHQFPNYSSELNVNALLLGDSALYLCASSRTGESYGYTFGSGTRLTVV.

On this clone itself: The CDR3 end falls 3 residues outside the read, so it is completed with the germline J gene. The chain employs TRBV5-6 and TRBJ2-1, with D hard to call. Germline V gene sequence: CDR1 SGHDT, CDR2 YYEEEE. V shed 2 bases and J shed 0 bases, with 9 bases lying between them. This CDR3 comprises 15 residues. CDR3 sequence reads: CASSLFRSSYNEQFF. CDR3 DNA, as far as it was read: TGTGCCAGCAGCTTATTCAGAAGCTCCTACAATGAG.

Concerning this clone: From the germline J gene comes the end of the CDR3, since the read stops 3 residues before it. The chain couples TRBV4-2 to TRBJ1-1; D is ambiguous. Trimming removed 1 base from V and 5 bases from J, with 8 bases in between. CDR1 is LGHNA and CDR2 is YNFKEQ in the germline V gene. CDR3 length: 13 amino acids. The CDR3 DNA, read in part, is TGTGCCAGCAGCCAAGGAGAGCTGACTGAA. Translation gives CASSQGELTE. The entire CDR3 protein reads CASSQGELTEAFF.

Regarding this clone: The read halts 3 residues ahead of the CDR3 end, with the missing end drawn from the germline J gene. The chain employs TRBV14 and TRBJ2-3, with 8 bases lining up with TRBD2. Trimming removed 4 bases from V and 0 bases from J; junction bases left unmatched: 6. Germline V gene lookup returns CDR1 SGHDN and CDR2 FVKESK. The CDR3 runs to 16 residues. The part of the CDR3 DNA that was read is TGTGCCAGCAGCCTTTTTAGCGGGGCTAGCACAGATACG. It encodes CASSLFSGASTDT. The whole CDR3 protein reads CASSLFSGASTDTQYF.

Concerning this clone itself: The CDR3 end lies 3 residues beyond the end of the read and is filled in from the germline J gene. This chain links TRBV20-1 with TRBJ1-4; no reliable D call. Germline V gene lookup returns CDR1 DFQATT and CDR2 SNEGSKA (reference sequence). V was pared by 0 bases and J by 3 bases, with 11 bases between. The CDR3 consists of 15 residues. The part of the CDR3 DNA that was read is TGCAGTGCTAGAGATTGGCGGGGTGCTAATGAAAAA. Translation: CSARDWRGANEK. Given in full, the CDR3 is CSARDWRGANEKLFF.

A remark on this clone: The read stops 3 residues short of the end of the CDR3; the missing end is completed from the germline J gene. The chain couples TRBV5-6 to TRBJ2-4, with 9 positions matching TRBD1. CDR3 length: 14 residues. Germline V gene data show CDR1 as SGHDT and CDR2 as YYEEEE. The chain's CDR3 is CASSSRQGGGPQYF. The part of the CDR3 DNA that was read is TGTGCCAGCAGCTCTCGACAGGGGGGAGGCCCT. The entire variable domain, with the rest obtained from reference TRBV5-6 and TRBJ2-4, is as follows: DAGVTQSPTHLIKTRGQQVTLRCSPKSGHDTVSWYQQALGQGPQFIFQYYEEEERQRGNFPDRFSGHQFPNYSSELNVNALLLGDSALYLCASSSRQGGGPQYFGAGTRLSVL.

Here the CDR3 reads CASSGTSGGASTDTQYF. The sequenced part of the CDR3 DNA is TGTGCCAGCAGTGGGACTAGCGGGGGGGCTAGCACAGATACG. The chain carries TRBV2 and TRBJ2-3, with TRBD2 identical over 15 bases. The CDR3 end is not reached by the read, which stops 3 residues before it; the germline J gene fills it in. The V gene end was trimmed by 4 bases and the J gene end by 0 bases; junction bases not matched to a gene: 2. CDR1 is SNHLY and CDR2 is FYNNEI in the germline V gene. This CDR3 is built from 17 residues.

About this clone itself: The CDR3 extends 3 residues past the end of the read, so its final part is completed from the germline J gene. This sequence joins TRBV5-1 and TRBJ2-7; either TRBD1 or TRBD2 may fit D (7 bases each). Germline loops: CDR1 SGHRS, CDR2 YFSETQ. The CDR3 totals 15 residues. V was shortened by 4 bases and J by 5 bases, with 19 bases between the two germline ends. The CDR3 bases that were read are TGCGCCAGCAGCACGGGAGGTCGGCAGGGGGACGAG. Protein: CASSTGGRQGDE. The CDR3, in full, reads CASSTGGRQGDEQYF.

In regard to this clone: The DNA ends 3 residues before the CDR3 does, and the rest of the CDR3 is filled in from the germline J gene. The V call is TRBV3-1 (or the pseudogene TRBV3-2), the J call TRBJ2-5, with a weak D call TRBD2 (6 bases). The CDR3 is 13 residues long. V lost 6 bases to trimming and J lost 5 bases, with 13 bases between them. The germline V gene encodes CDR1 LGHDT and CDR2 YNNKEL (reference sequence). The sequenced CDR3 bases are TGTGCCAGCAGTCGGGGCGGGGTGGAGACC. Its translation is CASSRGGVET. The entire CDR3 is CASSRGGVETQYF.

With regard to this clone: The read comes to an end 3 residues before the CDR3 does, leaving the germline J gene to fill in the end. The rearrangement links TRBV7-8 to TRBJ1-6, with a tentative D call TRBD1 (6 bases). The CDR3 sequence is 15 residues long. The germline V gene has CDR1 SGHVS and CDR2 FQNEAQ. Trimming took off 5 bases at V and 3 bases at J, with 11 bases between the two ends. Partial CDR3 DNA: TGTGCCAGCAGCCAGACAGGCCTCTATAATTCACCC. Its protein is CASSQTGLYNSP. The entire CDR3 protein is CASSQTGLYNSPLHF.